A single sample is the source of the 11 T cell receptor beta chains below, sequenced in a study of shared clonotypes between healthy human individuals. TCRdb's copy holds only in-frame clones and misses some; the assay was immunoSEQ multiplex PCR. The sample consists of about 1.1 million clones, about 72% of them appearing once. Sequencing used memory CD4+ T cells from PBMCs. The subset: CD45RA-negative fraction. The receptors come from a man between 18 and 29 years old in good health. Some clones in this sample may be carry-over from other donors' samples.

The V and J genes are TRBV5-1 and TRBJ1-5, with TRBD1 as a possible D gene (5 bases). The CDR3 consists of 14 residues. The germline V gene encodes CDR1 SGHRS and CDR2 YFSETQ. The V end lost 0 bases, the J end lost 3 bases, and 7 bases lay between the germline ends. DNA of the CDR3: TGCGCCAGCAGCTTGGGGGACCTCAATCAGCCCCAGCATTTT. Protein product: CASSLGDLNQPQHF.

The table lists this clone with a count of one. The genes are TRBV28 and TRBJ2-7; maybe TRBD1 (5 bases). Deletions cut 2 bases from V and 12 bases from J, with 14 bases between. The germline CDR1 and CDR2 sequences are MDHEN and SYDVKM. The CDR3 consists of 12 residues. CDR3 protein: CASSLTRAGWYF. CDR3 bases: TGTGCCAGCAGTTTAACTCGCGCAGGGTGGTACTTC.

This clone has only a few counts. This specimen includes other DNA sequences encoding the same CDR3. The CDR3 here is CASSLAQSTDTQYF. The CDR3 DNA sequence: TGCGCCAGCAGCTTGGCTCAGTCCACAGATACGCAGTATTTT. The gene calls are TRBV5-1 and TRBJ2-3; D unresolved. Germline V gene data show CDR1 as SGHRS and CDR2 as YFSETQ. The V end lost 0 bases, the J end lost 2 bases, and 7 bases lay between the germline ends. The CDR3 consists of 14 residues.

A remark on this clone: Other DNA sequences of this sample code for an identical CDR3. This sequence joins TRBV19 and TRBJ1-2; 10 bases match TRBD1. V shed 3 bases and J 8 bases; nucleotides not matched to a gene: 3. Germline loops: CDR1 LNHDA, CDR2 SQIVND (reference sequence). This CDR3 spans 13 amino acids. The CDR3 DNA sequence: TGTGCCAGTAGTATTGGACAGGGGGACGGCTACACCTTC. Its protein product is CASSIGQGDGYTF.

Only one count was recorded for this clone. The chain carries TRBV7-3 and TRBJ2-3; TRBD2 aligns across 11 bases. Germline CDR1 is SGHTA and CDR2 is FQGTGA. The CDR3 runs 16 residues. V shed 5 bases and J 3 bases; nucleotides not matched to a gene: 7. This CDR3 reads CASSPQLAGVTDTQYF. The CDR3 DNA sequence: TGTGCCAGCAGCCCCCAACTAGCGGGAGTAACAGATACGCAGTATTTT.

The rearrangement uses TRBV7-2 and TRBJ2-7; 7 bases align to TRBD1. In germline, CDR1 is SGHTA, CDR2 FQGNSA. This CDR3 contains 15 residues. V shed 1 base and J 2 bases; nucleotides not matched to a gene: 5. The CDR3 here is CASSLVGTEAYEQYF. The CDR3 coding sequence is TGTGCCAGCAGCTTAGTGGGGACAGAGGCCTACGAGCAGTACTTC.

The rearrangement joins TRBV7-2 to TRBJ2-3; D gene uncertain. V lost 8 bases and J lost 5, with 8 bases in between. CDR3 size: 11 residues. Germline V gives CDR1 SGHTA, CDR2 FQGNSA. CDR3 bases: TGTGCCAGCGGCAGGATAGATACGCAGTATTTT. Protein sequence: CASGRIDTQYF.

CDR3 loop: CASRRDSYNEQFF. As DNA, the CDR3 is TGCGCCAGCAGGAGGGACTCCTACAATGAGCAGTTCTTC. The V and J genes are TRBV5-1 and TRBJ2-1, with D perhaps TRBD2 (5 bases). From germline, CDR1 is SGHRS and CDR2 YFSETQ. The CDR3 extends over 13 amino acids. V dropped 5 bases and J dropped 0 bases, with 6 bases sitting between them.

The gene calls are TRBV2 and TRBJ2-1, with TRBD1 matching over 7 bases. V lost 6 bases, J lost 1 base, and 6 bases stayed unmatched. This CDR3 has 15 amino acids. Germline CDR1 is SNHLY and CDR2 is FYNNEI. CDR3 DNA: TGTGCCAGCAGCACGACAGGGTTGTCCTACAATGAGCAGTTCTTC. Protein product: CASSTTGLSYNEQFF. Full variable domain (rest looked up from reference TRBV2 and TRBJ2-1): EPEVTQTPSHQVTQMGQEVILRCVPISNHLYFYWYRQILGQKVEFLVSFYNNEISEKSEIFDDQFSVERPDGSNFTLKIRSTKLEDSAMYFCASSTTGLSYNEQFFGPGTRLTVL.

This clone occurred many times. The V call is TRBV27, the J call TRBJ2-1; the D is unclear. This CDR3 is built from 13 residues. CDR1 is MNHEY, CDR2 SMNVEV, per germline (reference sequence). Trimming took off 6 bases at V and 8 bases at J, with 14 bases between the two ends. The CDR3 region has the DNA TGTGCCAGCAGCCAAAATTTTGGGGATGAGCAGTTCTTC. This sequence encodes CASSQNFGDEQFF.

This chain uses TRBV6-1 with TRBJ1-2; TRBD1 might be the D (6 bases). Germline-derived CDR1 and CDR2 are MNHNS and SASEGT. V was shortened by 6 bases and J by 7 bases, with 12 bases between the two germline ends. The length of the CDR3 is 12 residues. The CDR3 DNA is TGTGCCAGCAGGCAGGGGAGGGGTGGCTACACCTTC. Amino acid sequence: CASRQGRGGYTF.